This passage covers 24 T cell receptor beta chains from one sample sequenced in a study of blood T cell repertoires in COVID-19. Assay: immunoSEQ multiplex PCR; the TCRdb copy retains only in-frame clones and omits some. Here the sample spans approximately 160,000 clones, approximately 80% being singletons. The sample consisted of peripheral blood. These receptors were collected from a man in his fifties or sixties with acute or convalescent COVID-19.

This clone was seen once. The V and J genes are TRBV9 and TRBJ1-3; TRBD1 might be the D (6 bases). V lost 3 bases and J lost 4, with 17 bases in between. Germline CDR1 and CDR2: SGDLS and YYNGEE. This CDR3 contains 16 residues. CDR3 region: CASSGPLQGGGNTIYF. In DNA, the CDR3 is TGTGCCAGCAGCGGCCCTCTACAGGGTGGAGGAAACACCATATATTTT.

The chain uses TRBV27 and TRBJ1-5; unclear D gene. Trimming shortened V by 3 bases and J by 3 bases, and 9 bases separated the two germline ends. Germline lookup yields CDR1 MNHEY and CDR2 SMNVEV (reference sequence). The CDR3 has 14 residues. This chain's CDR3 is CASSLSYSNQPQHF. The CDR3 DNA follows: TGTGCCAGCAGTTTGTCTTATTCCAATCAGCCCCAGCATTTT.

This clone was seen once. The V gene is TRBV11-2, the J gene TRBJ1-2; TRBD1 matches at 9 bases. Germline CDR1 reads SGHAT; CDR2 reads FQNNGV. This CDR3 is built from 15 residues. The V and J ends lost 0 bases and 5 bases, in that order; junction bases with no gene match: 4. CDR3 DNA sequence: TGTGCCAGCAGCTTAGATTTCGGACAGGGGTATGGCTACACCTTC. It encodes CASSLDFGQGYGYTF.

V and J are TRBV9 and TRBJ2-2; TRBD1 is a possible D gene (6 bases). Trimming removed 7 bases at V and 1 base at J, with 8 bases between. Germline V gene data show CDR1 as SGDLS and CDR2 as YYNGEE. This CDR3 contains 13 residues. CDR3 sequence (DNA): TGTGCCAGCCGGGACATGAACACCGGGGAGCTGTTTTTT. Amino acid sequence: CASRDMNTGELFF.

This chain links TRBV19 with TRBJ2-1; the match to TRBD1 covers 11 bases. Germline values: CDR1 LNHDA, CDR2 SQIVND (reference sequence). The CDR3 extends over 17 amino acids. V shed 6 bases and J 4 bases; nucleotides not matched to a gene: 11. The CDR3 reads CASSPTVGTGGYNEQFF. CDR3 nucleotide sequence: TGTGCCAGTAGCCCCACCGTGGGGACAGGGGGTTACAATGAGCAGTTCTTC.

The chain recombines TRBV11-2 with TRBJ2-2; 9 nucleotides align to TRBD1. Germline CDR1 reads SGHAT; CDR2 reads FQNNGV. The CDR3 spans 16 residues. V trimming: 5 bases; J trimming: 4 bases; junction bases outside the gene matches: 8. The CDR3 bases are TGTGCCAGCAGCCCGAGGACAGGGGTTGGCACCGGGGAGCTGTTTTTT. Protein sequence: CASSPRTGVGTGELFF.

The chain recombines TRBV4-3 with TRBJ2-7; D call uncertain. The germline V gene has CDR1 LGHNA and CDR2 YSLEER. Trimming took 0 bases from V and 2 from J, leaving 11 bases between them. CDR3 length equals 15 residues. The CDR3 protein is CASSQDVANTYEQYF. The DNA of the CDR3 is TGCGCCAGCAGCCAAGATGTGGCCAACACCTACGAGCAGTACTTC.

The chain employs TRBV5-1 and TRBJ1-2, with 9 bases fitting TRBD1. V lost 2 bases to trimming and J lost 9 bases; unmatched junction nucleotides: 8. The CDR3 runs to 14 residues. Germline loops: CDR1 SGHRS, CDR2 YFSETQ. The CDR3 region is CASSLPGQGNSYTF. The CDR3 DNA is TGCGCCAGCAGCTTACCTGGACAGGGGAATAGCTACACCTTC.

This sequence joins TRBV27 and TRBJ2-7; 9 bases map to TRBD1. The CDR3 has 15 amino acids. The germline CDR1 and CDR2 sequences are MNHEY and SMNVEV (reference sequence). The J segment lost 5 bases and the V segment lost 1 base, leaving 6 bases of the junction unmatched. The CDR3 reads CASSLLGQGINEQYF. The DNA of the CDR3 is TGTGCCAGCAGTTTATTGGGACAGGGTATCAACGAGCAGTACTTC.

The chain couples TRBV4-2 to TRBJ2-1; D not certain. Germline CDR1 LGHNA, CDR2 YNFKEQ. The CDR3 sequence is 16 residues long. The V end lost 0 bases, the J end lost 2 bases, and 11 bases lay between the germline ends. The CDR3 spells CASSQEGRSAYNEQFF. The DNA for the CDR3 is TGTGCCAGCAGCCAAGAGGGCAGGTCGGCCTACAATGAGCAGTTCTTC.

The chain employs TRBV4-3 and TRBJ2-1; 12 bases are shared with TRBD2. The V gene's germline CDR1 is LGHNA and CDR2 YSLEER. The CDR3 sequence is 17 residues long. V lost 0 bases and J lost 5; bases outside the gene matches: 5. The CDR3 sequence: CASSQDLLAGGHNEQFF. For the CDR3, the DNA is TGCGCCAGCAGCCAAGATCTACTAGCGGGGGGCCACAATGAGCAGTTCTTC.

The chain has TRBV9 and TRBJ2-5; D might be TRBD1 (5 bases). V shed 4 bases and J shed 1 base, with 14 bases lying between them. Germline V CDR1 and CDR2: SGDLS, YYNGEE. This CDR3 is 15 amino acids long. CDR3 residues: CASSPHLDSQETQYF. The CDR3 DNA is TGTGCCAGCAGCCCCCACCTCGACAGCCAAGAGACCCAGTACTTC.

The rearrangement uses TRBV19 and TRBJ1-1; 7 bases fit TRBD1. Per germline, CDR1 LNHDA and CDR2 SQIVND (reference sequence). Losses at the gene ends were 1 base for V and 6 bases for J; bases not matched to a gene: 14. The CDR3 consists of 17 residues. The CDR3 sequence: CASSIGGQKPPEAEAFF. For the CDR3, the DNA is TGTGCCAGTAGTATAGGGGGACAGAAGCCCCCTGAAGCTGAAGCTTTCTTT.

This clone was found once. The V call is TRBV2, the J call TRBJ2-1, with D perhaps TRBD1 (7 bases). V shed 4 bases and J shed 4 bases, with 11 bases lying between them. The CDR3 consists of 14 residues. The germline V gene encodes CDR1 SNHLY and CDR2 FYNNEI. CDR3 amino acids: CASSARGVYNEQFF. The CDR3 DNA sequence: TGTGCCAGCAGTGCCAGGGGGGTTTACAATGAGCAGTTCTTC.

The gene calls are TRBV7-3 and TRBJ2-1; 8 bases are shared with TRBD2. V lost 8 bases to trimming and J lost 2 bases; unmatched junction nucleotides: 8. This CDR3 contains 15 residues. Germline V gene data show CDR1 as SGHTA and CDR2 as FQGTGA. The CDR3 is CASSLAGTPYNEQFF. CDR3 nucleotides: TGTGCCAGCTCGTTAGCGGGGACACCCTACAATGAGCAGTTCTTC.

This rearrangement joins TRBV14 to TRBJ1-2, with D hard to call. The CDR3 extends over 13 amino acids. The germline gives CDR1 SGHDN, CDR2 FVKESK. Trimming cost V 5 bases and J 8 bases, with 15 bases left between them. CDR3 DNA sequence: TGTGCCAGCAGCGGGCTTCCCGGTGGAGGCTACACCTTC. Its protein is CASSGLPGGGYTF.

J is TRBJ2-7 and V is TRBV12-3 or TRBV12-4; TRBD1 agrees at 9 bases. The CDR3 is made up of 13 amino acids. The trim removed 6 bases at V and 7 bases at J, leaving 7 bases unmatched. The CDR3 coding sequence is TGTGCCAGCAGGGGGACAGGGATAGGGGAGCAGTACTTC. Translation: CASRGTGIGEQYF.

The chain recombines TRBV29-1 with TRBJ2-6, with 7 bases matching TRBD1. This CDR3 has 15 residues. Germline assignment: CDR1 SQVTM and CDR2 ANQGSEA. Germline trimming cut 5 bases from V and 3 bases from J; bases unmatched to any gene: 7. The CDR3 here is CSVPDRVRGANVLTF. The CDR3 DNA sequence: TGCAGCGTTCCCGACAGGGTACGTGGGGCCAACGTCCTGACTTTC.

V usage is TRBV7-2 and J usage is TRBJ2-2; tentatively, D is TRBD2 (6 bases). Germline CDR1 reads SGHTA; CDR2 reads FQGNSA. V lost 5 bases and J 6 bases, leaving 13 bases between the germline ends. This CDR3 has 14 amino acids. The DNA of the CDR3 is TGTGCCAGCAGCCGGGGGAACGTGGCCGGGGAGCTGTTTTTT. Its protein product is CASSRGNVAGELFF.

The CDR3 is CASTRQGKDGYTF. CDR3 in DNA: TGTGCCAGCACCCGACAGGGAAAGGATGGCTACACCTTC. The V gene is TRBV5-6, the J gene TRBJ1-2, with 7 bases fitting TRBD1. The CDR3 covers 13 residues. Germline V gene sequence: CDR1 SGHDT, CDR2 YYEEEE. V trimming: 6 bases; J trimming: 6 bases; junction bases outside the gene matches: 8.

This chain joins TRBV18 and TRBJ2-1; 8 bases map to TRBD1. Trimming took 5 bases from V and 8 from J; bases not matched to a gene: 5. Germline loops: CDR1 KGHSH, CDR2 LQKENI. The CDR3 consists of 13 residues. CDR3 sequence: CASSGQTGDEQFF. CDR3 DNA: TGTGCCAGCTCAGGCCAGACAGGGGATGAGCAGTTCTTC.

This CDR3 reads CASSSDYITGELFF. The DNA for the CDR3 is TGTGCCAGCAGTTCGGACTATATCACCGGGGAGCTGTTTTTT. The chain links TRBV5-6 to TRBJ2-2; maybe TRBD2 (6 bases). The CDR3 runs to 14 residues. CDR1 and CDR2 (germline): SGHDT, YYEEEE. With 5 bases removed from V and 4 bases from J, the gap between germline ends came to 12 bases.

The chain recombines TRBV5-4 with TRBJ2-3; weak D call: TRBD2 (5 bases). Deletions cut 1 base from V and 0 bases from J, with 12 bases between. Germline values: CDR1 SGHNT, CDR2 YYREEE (reference sequence). The CDR3 extends over 16 amino acids. For the CDR3, the DNA is TGTGCCAGCAGCTTGAGCGGCATACTTAGCACAGATACGCAGTATTTT. The encoded protein is CASSLSGILSTDTQYF.

The chain recombines TRBV12-3 or TRBV12-4 with TRBJ1-4, with D unclear. Trimming shortened V by 5 bases and J by 10 bases, and 8 bases separated the two germline ends. The CDR3 length is 11 residues. The CDR3 DNA reads TGTGCCAGCAGTATCAGAGGAAAACTGTTTTTT. Amino acids: CASSIRGKLFF.